The 31 T cell receptor beta chains below come from one sample, sequenced in a study of Ad26.COV2.S vaccination and SARS-CoV-2 variants. Clones were sequenced by immunoSEQ multiplex PCR, and TCRdb holds only the in-frame ones, with some missing. The profile covers around 250,000 clones, with around 90% appearing a single time and 2.9% taken by the ten largest. The treatment here: 19 received Ad26.COV2.S at low or high dose, single or two shots; several received placebo; per-sample allocation not given. Sampling was performed 63 days after the first vaccine or placebo injection. Sequenced here: peripheral blood, sampled in a trial of Ad26.COV2.S vaccine versus placebo. These receptor sequences come from a person between 18 and 59 years old who received the Ad26.COV2.S COVID-19 vaccine or a placebo.

J is TRBJ1-2 and V is TRBV7-2; D is unresolved. CDR1 and CDR2 (germline): SGHTA, FQGNSA. Deletions cut 1 base from V and 5 bases from J, with 11 bases between. The length of the CDR3 is 14 residues. The CDR3 coding sequence is TGTGCCAGCAGCTTAGTTAACGGAAAGTATGGCTACACCTTC. Translated: CASSLVNGKYGYTF.

This chain connects TRBV3-1 (or the pseudogene TRBV3-2) to TRBJ2-1; 10 bases match TRBD2. This CDR3 comprises 15 residues. In germline, CDR1 is LGHDT, CDR2 YNNKEL (reference sequence). J gave up 7 bases and V 4 bases, and 7 bases lay outside the gene matches. The CDR3 sequence is CASSPLAGGGNEQFF. The CDR3 nucleotides are TGTGCCAGCAGCCCCTTAGCGGGGGGAGGGAATGAGCAGTTCTTC.

The CDR3 loop reads CASSPTTGGYYGYTF. The CDR3 DNA reads as TGTGCCAGCTCACCGACCACAGGGGGTTACTATGGCTACACCTTC. The chain couples TRBV18 to TRBJ1-2; 8 nucleotides match TRBD1. V dropped 3 bases and J dropped 3; count of bases not matched to a gene: 6. This CDR3 has 15 residues. CDR1 and CDR2 (germline): KGHSH, LQKENI. Drawing the rest from reference TRBV18 and TRBJ1-2, the complete variable domain is NAGVMQNPRHLVRRRGQEARLRCSPMKGHSHVYWYRQLPEEGLKFMVYLQKENIIDESGMPKERFSAEFPKEGPSILRIQQVVRGDSAAYFCASSPTTGGYYGYTFGSGTRLTVV.

This chain joins TRBV7-3 and TRBJ2-2; weak D call: TRBD2 (7 bases). Germline V gives CDR1 SGHTA, CDR2 FQGTGA. CDR3 length: 16 amino acids. V gave up 8 bases and J gave up 4 bases, with 20 bases separating them. CDR3 residues: CASGRGGARGTGELFF. In DNA, the CDR3 is TGTGCCAGCGGCCGTGGGGGGGCGCGAGGCACCGGGGAGCTGTTTTTT.

The chain links TRBV4-1 to TRBJ2-5; no clear D. Germline V gives CDR1 MGHRA, CDR2 YSYEKL. The CDR3 sequence is 11 residues long. V lost 0 bases and J lost 8, with 4 bases in between. The CDR3 is CASSQEGTQYF. CDR3 coding DNA: TGCGCCAGCAGCCAAGAAGGTACCCAGTACTTC.

This chain links TRBV14 with TRBJ1-1; D is undetermined. This CDR3 has 13 residues. The germline V and J ends were trimmed by 1 base and 1 base, with 4 bases remaining between them. Looked up from germline, CDR1 is SGHDN and CDR2 is FVKESK. This CDR3 reads CASSQVRNTEAFF. CDR3 nucleotides: TGTGCCAGCAGCCAAGTACGGAACACTGAAGCTTTCTTT.

V is TRBV30 and J is TRBJ1-3, with D unresolved. The CDR3 consists of 13 residues. CDR1 and CDR2 (germline): GTSNPN, SVGIG (reference sequence). V dropped 5 bases and J dropped 0 bases, with 8 bases sitting between them. This chain's CDR3 is CAWDGDSGNTIYF. In DNA form, the CDR3 reads TGTGCCTGGGACGGAGACTCTGGAAACACCATATATTTT.

The chain recombines TRBV3-1 (or the pseudogene TRBV3-2) with TRBJ2-1; D is possibly TRBD1 or TRBD2 (6 bases each). The CDR3 length is 16 residues. With 1 base removed from V and 0 bases from J, the gap between germline ends came to 10 bases. Germline CDR1 is LGHDT and CDR2 is YNNKEL (reference sequence). The CDR3 region is CASSQVADSSYNEQFF. CDR3 DNA sequence: TGTGCCAGCAGCCAAGTAGCGGACAGCTCCTACAATGAGCAGTTCTTC.

V and J are TRBV7-6 and TRBJ2-4; D call uncertain. Per the germline V gene, CDR1 is SGHVS and CDR2 is FNYEAQ. V lost 1 base to trimming and J lost 3 bases, with 13 bases between them. CDR3 length: 16 residues. CDR3 nucleotides: TGTGCCAGCAGCTTAGTTCCAATATTGGACAAAAACATTCAGTACTTC. Translating gives CASSLVPILDKNIQYF.

The V and J genes are TRBV6-1 and TRBJ1-5; TRBD1 is a possible D gene (6 bases). The CDR3 consists of 14 residues. Germline CDR1 MNHNS, CDR2 SASEGT. Trimming took off 6 bases at V and 5 bases at J, with 14 bases between the two ends. CDR3 DNA sequence: TGTGCCAGCAGCCCCCAGGGGATGGATCAGCCCCAGCATTTT. This translates into CASSPQGMDQPQHF.

This chain connects TRBV9 to TRBJ1-1, with TRBD1 identical over 9 bases. Germline loops: CDR1 SGDLS, CDR2 YYNGEE. This CDR3 is 12 amino acids long. Unmatched junction bases numbered 1, after V lost 1 base and J lost 9 bases. The CDR3 DNA reads TGTGCCAGCAGCGTAACAGGGGGCAAAGCTTTCTTT. Amino acid sequence: CASSVTGGKAFF. The full variable domain, its missing parts supplied by reference TRBV9 and TRBJ1-1, is DSGVTQTPKHLITATGQRVTLRCSPRSGDLSVYWYQQSLDQGLQFLIQYYNGEERAKGNILERFSAQQFPDLHSELNLSSLELGDSALYFCASSVTGGKAFFGQGTRLTVV.

The V gene is TRBV5-5, the J gene TRBJ2-5; D is tentatively TRBD1 or TRBD2 (5 bases each). V lost 2 bases, J lost 4 bases, and 9 bases lay in between. Germline V lookup: CDR1 SGHKS, CDR2 YYEKEE (reference sequence). This CDR3 is built from 13 residues. The DNA of the CDR3 is TGTGCCAGCAGCTTCGTCGGGGCAGAGACCCAGTACTTC. Its protein product is CASSFVGAETQYF.

V usage is TRBV12-3 or TRBV12-4 and J usage is TRBJ2-7; TRBD1 might be the D (5 bases). The V and J ends lost 8 bases and 7 bases respectively, with 18 bases between them. The length of the CDR3 is 13 residues. The CDR3 DNA reads TGTGCCAGCCAGTTGCAGGGAAGTAGGGAGCAGTACTTC. Translated, it gives CASQLQGSREQYF.

The chain recombines TRBV10-2 with TRBJ2-7; TRBD2 matches 11 bases. Germline CDR1 WSHSY, CDR2 SAAADI. The CDR3 covers 18 residues. With 0 bases clipped from V and 6 bases from J, the junction kept 13 bases outside the gene matches. CDR3 nucleotide sequence: TGCGCCAGCAGTGAGTCGACCAGGGTAGCGGGGGGGCTCTTCGAGCAGTACTTC. It codes for CASSESTRVAGGLFEQYF.

Comments on this clone: The sample has other DNA sequences that encode this CDR3 too. This sequence joins TRBV5-6 and TRBJ2-1, with TRBD2 matching 8 bases. V lost 0 bases and J lost 4; bases outside the gene matches: 3. Germline V gene lookup returns CDR1 SGHDT and CDR2 YYEEEE. The CDR3 contains 15 residues. CDR3 sequence: CASSLGLAGYNEQFF. In nucleotides, the CDR3 is TGTGCCAGCAGCTTGGGGTTAGCGGGGTACAATGAGCAGTTCTTC.

This clone has a single count. The chain couples TRBV7-9 to TRBJ2-5; D is undetermined. V lost 5 bases and J 1 base, leaving 5 bases between the germline ends. CDR3 size: 12 residues. Germline V gives CDR1 SEHNR, CDR2 FQNEAQ (reference sequence). CDR3 in DNA: TGTGCCAGCAGCCCCGTCCAAGAGACCCAGTACTTC. It is translated as CASSPVQETQYF.

The chain combines TRBV5-4 with TRBJ1-1, with 8 bases matching TRBD1. The trim removed 4 bases at V and 4 bases at J, leaving 12 bases unmatched. Per germline, CDR1 SGHNT and CDR2 YYREEE (reference sequence). The CDR3 has 16 amino acids. The DNA of the CDR3 is TGTGCCAGCAGCCCTCGGACAGGGCTGGTGGGCACTGAAGCTTTCTTT. It codes for CASSPRTGLVGTEAFF. Variable domain in full (rest from reference TRBV5-4 and TRBJ1-1): ETGVTQSPTHLIKTRGQQVTLRCSSQSGHNTVSWYQQALGQGPQFIFQYYREEENGRGNFPPRFSGLQFPNYSSELNVNALELDDSALYLCASSPRTGLVGTEAFFGQGTRLTVV.

The gene calls are TRBV19 and TRBJ2-1; TRBD2 matches at 8 bases. The CDR3 runs 15 residues. V shed 6 bases and J 2 bases; nucleotides not matched to a gene: 6. Germline V CDR1 and CDR2: LNHDA, SQIVND (reference sequence). DNA of the CDR3: TGTGCCAGTAGAATAACTAGCGGTGCCTACAATGAGCAGTTCTTC. Residues: CASRITSGAYNEQFF.

The chain carries TRBV11-1 and TRBJ2-7; 12 nucleotides agree with TRBD2. Trimming cost V 5 bases and J 1 base; bases outside gene matches: 3. Germline values: CDR1 SGHAT, CDR2 FQDESV (reference sequence). CDR3 length: 15 residues. This chain's CDR3 is CASSKTSGRSYEQYV. The CDR3 DNA is TGTGCCAGCAGCAAGACTAGCGGGAGATCCTACGAGCAGTACGTC.

V gene TRBV27 combines with J gene TRBJ2-3, with 7 bases identical to TRBD1. Germline CDR1 MNHEY, CDR2 SMNVEV (reference sequence). The CDR3 length is 15 residues. V shed 4 bases and J 2 bases; nucleotides not matched to a gene: 6. In nucleotides, the CDR3 is TGTGCCAGCAGTTCGGGACAGAAAAACACAGATACGCAGTATTTT. It is translated as CASSSGQKNTDTQYF.

The chain is built from TRBV7-2 and TRBJ2-1, with D perhaps matching TRBD2 (5 bases). The germline V gene has CDR1 SGHTA and CDR2 FQGNSA. This CDR3 comprises 14 residues. V was trimmed by 5 bases and J by 4 bases, leaving 12 bases between them. The DNA of the CDR3 is TGTGCCAGCAGCCCAAGCGGTATATACAATGAGCAGTTCTTC. Translation: CASSPSGIYNEQFF.

The chain employs TRBV3-1 (or the pseudogene TRBV3-2) and TRBJ2-1; no clear D gene. Germline V CDR1 and CDR2: LGHDT, YNNKEL (reference sequence). The CDR3 is 12 residues long. V was shortened by 2 bases and J by 5 bases, with 4 bases between the two germline ends. CDR3 protein: CASSQTHNEQFF. CDR3 coding DNA: TGTGCCAGCAGCCAAACCCACAATGAGCAGTTCTTC.

This clone turned up a few times. The rearrangement joins TRBV14 to TRBJ2-1, with 7 bases lining up with TRBD2. Germline CDR1 is SGHDN and CDR2 is FVKESK. Trimming cost V 0 bases and J 14 bases; bases outside gene matches: 10. The CDR3 totals 14 residues. This chain's CDR3 is CASSQDNGLGKKFF. The CDR3 DNA reads as TGTGCCAGCAGCCAAGATAACGGACTAGGGAAGAAGTTCTTC.

The genes are TRBV7-3 and TRBJ2-7; either TRBD1 or TRBD2 may supply D (5 bases each). The V end lost 2 bases, the J end lost 6 bases, and 14 bases lay between the germline ends. The CDR3 sequence is 14 residues long. The germline gives CDR1 SGHTA, CDR2 FQGTGA. CDR3 nucleotides: TGTGCCAGCAGCTTAGACGGATTTGGGGGCGAGCAGTACTTC. Its protein product is CASSLDGFGGEQYF.

The chain has TRBV5-8 and TRBJ2-5; tentatively, D is TRBD2 (6 bases). V was clipped by 0 bases and J by 5 bases, with 8 bases between them. Germline V CDR1 and CDR2: SGHTS, YDEGEE. This CDR3 region has 13 residues. In DNA form, the CDR3 reads TGTGCCAGCAGCTTGGTGCTAGCGGAGACCCAGTACTTC. Translation: CASSLVLAETQYF.

This clone was seen once. The genes are TRBV4-3 and TRBJ1-1; possibly TRBD1 for D (5 bases). V lost 0 bases and J 4 bases, leaving 15 bases between the germline ends. Germline V gene sequence: CDR1 LGHNA, CDR2 YSLEER. This CDR3 is built from 16 residues. CDR3 coding DNA: TGCGCCAGCAGCCAAGATCGGGGGGGAGGTAGCACTGAAGCTTTCTTT. This translates into CASSQDRGGGSTEAFF.

This clone was seen more than once but under ten times. V is TRBV30 and J is TRBJ1-2; D perhaps matches TRBD1 (5 bases). With 2 bases removed from V and 3 bases from J, the gap between germline ends came to 10 bases. Germline lookup yields CDR1 GTSNPN and CDR2 SVGIG (reference sequence). The CDR3 is 13 amino acids. The CDR3 bases are TGTGCCTGGAGTCCCGAGGGGCACTATGGCTACACCTTC. This codes for CAWSPEGHYGYTF.

The J gene is TRBJ2-3, the V gene TRBV9, with 8 bases matching TRBD2. Germline V gene sequence: CDR1 SGDLS, CDR2 YYNGEE. The length of the CDR3 is 14 residues. V lost 3 bases, J lost 1 base, and 1 base stayed unmatched. The CDR3 protein is CASSATSGTDTQYF. The DNA of the CDR3 is TGTGCCAGCAGCGCGACTAGCGGCACAGATACGCAGTATTTT.

The chain uses TRBV27 and TRBJ1-1, with 10 bases matching TRBD1. J lost 3 bases, V lost 4 bases, and 11 bases had no gene match. There are 17 residues in the CDR3. From germline, CDR1 is MNHEY and CDR2 SMNVEV (reference sequence). The CDR3 is CASSSGQGGMEDTEAFF. Here the CDR3 DNA reads TGTGCCAGCAGTTCTGGACAGGGGGGGATGGAGGACACTGAAGCTTTCTTT.

The chain employs TRBV21-1 and TRBJ2-1; TRBD1 reflects the table's D call only, with no check against the DNA. TRBV21-1 is labeled a pseudogene. CDR3 length: 14 amino acids. Here the CDR3 reads CASSKGQGGHEQFF. In nucleotides, the CDR3 is TGTGCCAGCAGCAAAGGCCAGGGGGGACATGAGCAGTTCTTC.

The rearrangement joins TRBV11-2 to TRBJ2-1; TRBD2 aligns across 10 bases. Germline CDR1 SGHAT, CDR2 FQNNGV. The ends lost 2 bases at V and 4 bases at J; junction bases unmatched: 2. The CDR3 covers 15 residues. The chain's CDR3 is CASSLLAGAYNEQFF. The CDR3 nucleotides read TGTGCCAGCAGCTTACTAGCGGGAGCTTACAATGAGCAGTTCTTC.